The 30 T cell receptor beta chains listed next were all sequenced from one sample in a study of blood T cells in healthy people across ages. Primed by a sample-barcoded 5' primer and a J-beta primer mix, a second PCR proceeded for about 6 to 12 cycles. MiXCR, applied by TCRdb to the 5' RACE reads, yields one record per CDR3 protein. Among roughly 2 million distinct CDR3 sequences listed, just under 50% were seen once. Sample: blood. These receptors were obtained from a woman aged 40 to 50 in good health.

The V and J genes are TRBV6-5 and TRBJ1-1; D call uncertain. Germline values: CDR1 MNHEY, CDR2 SVGAGI. Trimming shortened V by 0 bases and J by 5 bases, and 13 bases separated the two germline ends. This CDR3 spans 15 amino acids. CDR3 amino acids: CASSYSRTPGTEAFF. The CDR3 bases are TGTGCCAGCAGTTACTCGAGAACCCCGGGGACTGAAGCTTTCTTT.

V gene TRBV7-9 combines with J gene TRBJ2-5; 14 positions match TRBD2. This CDR3 spans 16 amino acids. V trimming: 6 bases; J trimming: 5 bases; junction bases outside the gene matches: 8. CDR1 and CDR2 from the germline V gene are SEHNR and FQNEAQ (reference sequence). The CDR3 region is CASSTLGLAGGETQYF. The CDR3 nucleotides are TGTGCCAGCAGTACCCTCGGACTAGCGGGGGGTGAGACCCAGTACTTC.

V and J are TRBV20-1 and TRBJ2-7; 9 nucleotides align to TRBD2. Germline V CDR1 and CDR2: DFQATT, SNEGSKA (reference sequence). The CDR3 covers 15 residues. V lost 4 bases, J lost 1 base, and 8 bases stayed unmatched. In nucleotides, the CDR3 is TGCAGTGCTAACCCTATAGCGGGGGTATCCTACGAGCAGTACTTC. This gives the protein CSANPIAGVSYEQYF.

As for this clonotype: An end of the junction differs from the germline gene, which may be a read error. The rearrangement joins TRBV7-9 to TRBJ2-3; D not resolved. The CDR3 contains 12 residues. Per germline, CDR1 SEHNR and CDR2 FQNEAQ (reference sequence). CDR3 in amino acids: CSSSPGLDTQYF. The CDR3 region has the DNA TGTTCCAGCAGCCCGGGTCTAGATACGCAGTATTTT.

The chain joins TRBV7-2 to TRBJ2-3; unclear D gene. Germline V lookup: CDR1 SGHTA, CDR2 FQGNSA. Trimming stripped 1 base from V and 4 bases from J, with 12 bases between. This CDR3 is 15 amino acids long. CDR3 coding DNA: TGTGCCAGCAGCTTAGACGCCATCATCTCAGATACGCAGTATTTT. Its protein is CASSLDAIISDTQYF.

This chain joins TRBV7-2 and TRBJ2-3; D remains ambiguous. This CDR3 comprises 13 residues. Looked up from germline, CDR1 is SGHTA and CDR2 is FQGNSA. The germline V and J ends were trimmed by 6 bases and 4 bases, with 11 bases remaining between them. The CDR3 protein is CASRDGRADTQYF. The CDR3 coding sequence is TGTGCCAGCAGAGACGGACGAGCAGATACGCAGTATTTT. The complete variable domain, with remaining parts taken from reference TRBV7-2 and TRBJ2-3, reads GAGVSQSPSNKVTEKGKDVELRCDPISGHTALYWYRQSLGQGLEFLIYFQGNSAPDKSGLPSDRFSAERTGGSVSTLTIQRTQQEDSAVYLCASRDGRADTQYFGPGTRLTVL.

The table lists this clonotype with a few counts. CDR3 sequence: CAINRGAGETQYF. Here the CDR3 DNA reads TGTGCCATCAACAGGGGAGCTGGAGAGACCCAGTACTTC. The chain employs TRBV10-3 and TRBJ2-5, with 7 bases lining up with TRBD1. Germline-derived CDR1 and CDR2 are ENHRY and SYGVKD. This CDR3 is 13 amino acids long. The junction had 6 bases not matched to a gene; V was cut back by 7 bases and J by 4 bases.

This clonotype was detected a few times. The J gene is TRBJ2-1, the V gene TRBV27; D tentatively fits TRBD1 or TRBD2 (6 bases each). V lost 6 bases and J lost 1, with 13 bases in between. The length of the CDR3 is 15 residues. Germline V gene data show CDR1 as MNHEY and CDR2 as SMNVEV (reference sequence). As DNA, the CDR3 is TGTGCCAGCAGGCCAACAGGGACTTCCTACAATGAGCAGTTCTTC. It codes for CASRPTGTSYNEQFF.

This sequence joins TRBV6-5 and TRBJ2-4; D is possibly TRBD2 (6 bases). Germline CDR1 and CDR2: MNHEY and SVGAGI. The CDR3 has 15 residues. With 6 bases removed from V and 1 base from J, the gap between germline ends came to 13 bases. This CDR3 reads CASRQLGRAKNIQYF. Written as DNA, the CDR3 is TGTGCCAGCAGACAGCTAGGGAGGGCCAAAAACATTCAGTACTTC.

The chain is built from TRBV4-1 and TRBJ1-2; D uncertain. V shed 8 bases and J shed 5 bases, with 12 bases lying between them. The CDR3 covers 12 residues. CDR1 is MGHRA and CDR2 is YSYEKL in the germline V gene. The CDR3 sequence: CASVGPDYGYTF. The CDR3 DNA is TGCGCCAGCGTCGGACCCGATTATGGCTACACCTTC.

The rearrangement joins TRBV4-1 to TRBJ1-2, with D unresolved. Trimming cost V 3 bases and J 4 bases, with 12 bases left between them. This CDR3 has 14 residues. From germline, CDR1 is MGHRA and CDR2 YSYEKL. The CDR3 here is CASSQEDLGYGYTF. CDR3 DNA sequence: TGCGCCAGCAGCCAGGAGGACTTGGGCTATGGCTACACCTTC.

This clonotype was seen repeatedly, ten times or more. V and J are TRBV9 and TRBJ2-7; the match to TRBD1 covers 9 bases. The length of the CDR3 is 14 residues. After removal of 5 bases from V and 2 bases from J, the junction contained 5 bases not matched to a gene. Looked up from germline, CDR1 is SGDLS and CDR2 is YYNGEE. The CDR3: CASSATGGPYEQYF. The CDR3 nucleotides are TGTGCCAGCAGTGCCACAGGGGGCCCCTACGAGCAGTACTTC.

This clonotype was seen ten or more times. The chain is built from TRBV14 and TRBJ2-5, with D tentatively TRBD1 (5 bases). V was shortened by 3 bases and J by 3 bases, with 5 bases between the two germline ends. The CDR3 has 12 residues. Germline V CDR1 and CDR2: SGHDN, FVKESK. The CDR3 here is CASSQTEETQYF. The DNA of the CDR3 is TGTGCCAGCAGCCAGACAGAAGAGACCCAGTACTTC.

V usage is TRBV13 and J usage is TRBJ2-4, with no clear D. The CDR3 spans 15 residues. The germline V gene has CDR1 PRHDT and CDR2 FYEKMQ (reference sequence). V lost 4 bases and J 0 bases, leaving 10 bases between the germline ends. CDR3 residues: CASSSAQTAKNIQYF. CDR3 nucleotide sequence: TGTGCCAGCAGCTCCGCCCAAACAGCCAAAAACATTCAGTACTTC.

The V and J genes are TRBV6-2 or TRBV6-3 and TRBJ2-3; D might be TRBD1 (6 bases). This CDR3 has 16 amino acids. Germline CDR1 is MNHEY and CDR2 is SVGEGT. The V gene lost 4 bases and the J gene lost 0 bases, with 14 bases spanning the gap. The CDR3 DNA reads TGTGCCAGCAGTTCCCCCCGGGACACCAGCACAGATACGCAGTATTTT. Amino acids: CASSSPRDTSTDTQYF.

This clonotype came up many times. The rearrangement links TRBV6-2 or TRBV6-3 to TRBJ2-3; D not certain. Trimming took off 7 bases at V and 2 bases at J, with 13 bases between the two ends. This CDR3 contains 14 residues. Germline V gene lookup returns CDR1 MNHEY and CDR2 SVGEGT. The DNA for the CDR3 is TGTGCCAGCACTGGGGTCCCCTACACAGATACGCAGTATTTT. Protein: CASTGVPYTDTQYF.

The chain couples TRBV6-2 or TRBV6-3 to TRBJ1-2, with 10 bases that match TRBD1. The CDR3 spans 17 residues. The V gene end was trimmed by 2 bases and the J gene end by 7 bases; junction bases not matched to a gene: 13. CDR1 and CDR2 from the germline V gene are MNHEY and SVGEGT. CDR3 coding DNA: TGTGCCAGCAGTTACCGTCGACAGGGGGCCGTTTCGGTTGGCTACACCTTC. Protein product: CASSYRRQGAVSVGYTF.

This clonotype was recorded a few times. This rearrangement joins TRBV5-1 to TRBJ2-3; D is perhaps TRBD2 (6 bases). The CDR3 runs to 16 residues. Germline V gives CDR1 SGHRS, CDR2 YFSETQ. Deletions cut 6 bases from V and 1 base from J, with 18 bases between. This chain's CDR3 is CASKILAGSRTDTQYF. DNA of the CDR3: TGCGCCAGCAAAATCCTCGCCGGGAGCCGCACAGATACGCAGTATTTT. Variable domain in full (rest from reference TRBV5-1 and TRBJ2-3): KAGVTQTPRYLIKTRGQQVTLSCSPISGHRSVSWYQQTPGQGLQFLFEYFSETQRNKGNFPGRFSGRQFSNSRSEMNVSTLELGDSALYLCASKILAGSRTDTQYFGPGTRLTVL.

This clonotype has just one count. The V call is TRBV6-2 or TRBV6-3, the J call TRBJ2-7; the D is unclear. The CDR3 contains 12 residues. Trimming took off 11 bases at V and 2 bases at J, with 13 bases between the two ends. Germline loops: CDR1 MNHEY, CDR2 SVGEGT. For the CDR3, the DNA is TGTGCCTCACGCCGGTTACCCTACGAGCAGTACTTC. It is translated as CASRRLPYEQYF.

The chain uses TRBV6-2 or TRBV6-3 and TRBJ1-1; D perhaps matches TRBD1 (5 bases). Trimming took off 3 bases at V and 0 bases at J, with 8 bases between the two ends. The germline V gene encodes CDR1 MNHEY and CDR2 SVGEGT. The CDR3 consists of 14 residues. CDR3 amino acids: CASSYQGVNTEAFF. The CDR3 DNA reads TGTGCCAGCAGTTATCAGGGTGTGAACACTGAAGCTTTCTTT.

The chain joins TRBV13 to TRBJ1-2; tentative D call: TRBD1 (5 bases). This CDR3 has 14 amino acids. CDR1 is PRHDT, CDR2 FYEKMQ, per germline (reference sequence). V was trimmed by 5 bases and J by 8 bases, leaving 18 bases between them. The CDR3 is CASSLGLLGGGYTF. CDR3 coding DNA: TGTGCCAGCAGCCTGGGACTCCTAGGCGGAGGCTACACCTTC.

This clonotype turned up a few times. The V call is TRBV14, the J call TRBJ2-5; D gene uncertain. Germline V gene sequence: CDR1 SGHDN, CDR2 FVKESK. V was clipped by 3 bases and J by 4 bases, with 9 bases between them. The CDR3 is 13 amino acids. CDR3 amino acids: CASSQLVGETQYF. DNA of the CDR3: TGTGCCAGCAGCCAGCTTGTGGGAGAGACCCAGTACTTC.

The V call is TRBV5-6, the J call TRBJ2-7; 7 bases fit TRBD2. The germline V gene has CDR1 SGHDT and CDR2 YYEEEE. The CDR3 is 16 residues long. The V gene end was trimmed by 0 bases and the J gene end by 7 bases; junction bases not matched to a gene: 13. The CDR3 loop reads CASSLGLAAISREQYF. The CDR3 DNA follows: TGTGCCAGCAGCTTGGGCCTAGCGGCCATATCAAGGGAGCAGTACTTC. Supplemented by reference TRBV5-6 and TRBJ2-7, the full variable domain reads DAGVTQSPTHLIKTRGQQVTLRCSPKSGHDTVSWYQQALGQGPQFIFQYYEEEERQRGNFPDRFSGHQFPNYSSELNVNALLLGDSALYLCASSLGLAAISREQYFGPGTRLTVT.

The chain joins TRBV7-2 to TRBJ2-3, with D perhaps matching TRBD2 (5 bases). Germline CDR1 reads SGHTA; CDR2 reads FQGNSA. The CDR3 loop spans 15 amino acids. The V end was cut by 6 bases, the J end by 2 bases, with 15 bases between. The CDR3 protein is CASRLATINTDTQYF. For the CDR3, the DNA is TGTGCCAGCAGGCTAGCTACAATAAACACAGATACGCAGTATTTT.

This clonotype was found a few times. This rearrangement joins TRBV7-9 to TRBJ2-5; 8 bases match TRBD1. V was clipped by 5 bases and J by 0 bases; unmatched bases: 11. Germline V lookup: CDR1 SEHNR, CDR2 FQNEAQ (reference sequence). The CDR3 is made up of 17 amino acids. This CDR3 reads CASSGDIPGQDQETQYF. DNA for the CDR3: TGTGCCAGCAGCGGGGATATACCGGGACAGGACCAAGAGACCCAGTACTTC.

The genes are TRBV12-3 or TRBV12-4 and TRBJ1-2, with D perhaps TRBD1 (5 bases). There are 15 residues in the CDR3. V shed 5 bases and J shed 3 bases, with 16 bases lying between them. The CDR3 sequence: CASSHPPSGDYGYTF. CDR3 bases: TGTGCCAGCAGTCACCCACCATCGGGGGACTATGGCTACACCTTC.

The chain is built from TRBV3-1 and TRBJ1-4; TRBD1 aligns across 8 bases. In germline, CDR1 is LGHDT, CDR2 YNNKEL (reference sequence). Losses at the gene ends were 2 bases for V and 5 bases for J; bases not matched to a gene: 10. The CDR3 totals 17 residues. CDR3 in DNA: TGTGCCAGCAGCCAATTTTGGCAGGGGGCTTTGAATGAAAAACTGTTTTTT. Amino acid sequence: CASSQFWQGALNEKLFF.

V usage is TRBV5-6 and J usage is TRBJ1-6; TRBD1 matches at 8 bases. Germline V gene sequence: CDR1 SGHDT, CDR2 YYEEEE. There are 17 residues in the CDR3. Losses at the gene ends were 1 base for V and 4 bases for J; bases not matched to a gene: 7. CDR3 nucleotide sequence: TGTGCCAGCAGCTTGAGGACCACAGGGGGATATAATTCACCCCTCCACTTT. Protein: CASSLRTTGGYNSPLHF. The whole variable domain, remainder taken from reference TRBV5-6 and TRBJ1-6, is DAGVTQSPTHLIKTRGQQVTLRCSPKSGHDTVSWYQQALGQGPQFIFQYYEEEERQRGNFPDRFSGHQFPNYSSELNVNALLLGDSALYLCASSLRTTGGYNSPLHFGNGTRLTVT.

This clonotype occurred a few times. The chain combines TRBV10-3 with TRBJ2-4, with D maybe TRBD1 (6 bases). Judging by the DNA end, TRBJ2-7 fits better; the J call may be wrong. The CDR3 extends over 13 amino acids. Germline lookup yields CDR1 ENHRY and CDR2 SYGVKD. The CDR3 DNA reads TGTGCCATCAGTGGGGACACGGGCTACGAGCAGTACTTC. It translates to CAISGDTGYEQYF.

The CDR3 reads CSARDSETGNPEQYF. The DNA of the CDR3 is TGCAGTGCTAGAGATTCGGAGACAGGGAATCCCGAGCAGTACTTC. The chain uses TRBV20-1 and TRBJ2-7, with 7 bases lining up with TRBD1. The J segment lost 6 bases and the V segment lost 0 bases, leaving 11 bases of the junction unmatched. This CDR3 is built from 15 residues. Germline CDR1 DFQATT, CDR2 SNEGSKA (reference sequence).